This T cell receptor beta chain was recovered during a study of identical twins. Regarding the study as a whole: It was out-of-frame TCR alpha sharing in monozygotic twins that models underestimated. Researchers reported excess low generation probability among twin-shared out-of-frame alpha sequences.

This CDR3 is 12 amino acids long. Trimming took off 2 bases at V and 7 bases at J, with 8 bases between the two ends. Per the germline V gene, CDR1 is MNHEY and CDR2 is SVGAGI. This clonotype was recorded a few times. Its antigen is not known. TCRdb redid the calling of the 5' RACE reads with MiXCR, one entry per CDR3 protein. The profile shows roughly 770,000 distinct CDR3 sequences, 15% to 20% of them singletons. These sequences were also reported in another study, on T cells expressing NK-cell markers. That publication notes: Several donors' CD3+CD56-NKG2C+ cells were dominated by the same clonotypes.

The sequencing sample was made of PBMCs. J is TRBJ1-1 and V is TRBV6-5, with D maybe TRBD1 (6 bases). The clonotype comes from a young woman in good health. The DNA for the CDR3 is TGTGCCAGCAGTTACCAGACAGGTGAAGCTTTCTTT. It is translated as CASSYQTGEAFF.